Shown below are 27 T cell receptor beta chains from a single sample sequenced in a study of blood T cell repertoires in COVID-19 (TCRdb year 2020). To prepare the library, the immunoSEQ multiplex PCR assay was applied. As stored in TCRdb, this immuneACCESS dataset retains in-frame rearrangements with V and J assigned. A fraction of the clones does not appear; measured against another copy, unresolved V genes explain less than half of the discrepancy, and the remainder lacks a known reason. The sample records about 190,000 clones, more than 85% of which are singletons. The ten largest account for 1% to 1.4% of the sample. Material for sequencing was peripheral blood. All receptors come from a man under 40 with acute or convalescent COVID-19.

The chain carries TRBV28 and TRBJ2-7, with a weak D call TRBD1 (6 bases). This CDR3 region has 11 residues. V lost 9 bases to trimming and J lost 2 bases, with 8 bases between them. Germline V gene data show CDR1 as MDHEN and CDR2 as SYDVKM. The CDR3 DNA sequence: TGTGCCAGTCGACAGGCCTACGAGCAGTACTTC. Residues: CASRQAYEQYF.

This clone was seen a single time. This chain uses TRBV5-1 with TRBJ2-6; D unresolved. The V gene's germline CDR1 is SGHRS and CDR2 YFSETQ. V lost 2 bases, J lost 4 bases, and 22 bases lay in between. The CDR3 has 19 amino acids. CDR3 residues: CASSFQQWSTVLGANVLTF. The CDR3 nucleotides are TGCGCCAGCAGCTTCCAACAATGGAGCACGGTCTTGGGGGCCAACGTCCTGACTTTC.

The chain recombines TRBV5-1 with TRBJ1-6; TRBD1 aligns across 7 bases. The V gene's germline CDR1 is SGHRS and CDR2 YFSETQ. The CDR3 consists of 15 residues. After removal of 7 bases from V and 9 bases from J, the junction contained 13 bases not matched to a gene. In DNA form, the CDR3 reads TGCGCCAGCGGCGAACAGGGGTTTAGTAGTTCACCCCTCCACTTT. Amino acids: CASGEQGFSSSPLHF.

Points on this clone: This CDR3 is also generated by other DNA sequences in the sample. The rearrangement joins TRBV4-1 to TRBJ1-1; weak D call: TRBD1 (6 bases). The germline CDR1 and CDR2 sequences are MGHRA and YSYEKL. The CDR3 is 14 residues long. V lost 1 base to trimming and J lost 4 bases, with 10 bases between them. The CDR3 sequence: CASSQAGGGTEAFF. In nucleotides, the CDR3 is TGCGCCAGCAGCCAAGCTGGGGGCGGCACTGAAGCTTTCTTT.

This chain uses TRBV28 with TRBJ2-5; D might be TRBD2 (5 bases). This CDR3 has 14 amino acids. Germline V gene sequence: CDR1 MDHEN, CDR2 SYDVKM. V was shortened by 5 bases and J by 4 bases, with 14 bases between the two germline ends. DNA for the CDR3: TGTGCCAGCAGTATTACTAGATGGGGAGAGACCCAGTACTTC. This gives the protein CASSITRWGETQYF.

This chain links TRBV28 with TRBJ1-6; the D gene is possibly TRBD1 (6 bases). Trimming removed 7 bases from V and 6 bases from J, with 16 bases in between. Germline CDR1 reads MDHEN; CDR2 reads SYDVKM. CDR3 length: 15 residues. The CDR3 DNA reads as TGTGCCAGCATCACACAGGGCCGGGGTAATTCACCCCTCCACTTT. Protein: CASITQGRGNSPLHF. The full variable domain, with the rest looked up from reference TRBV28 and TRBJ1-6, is DVKVTQSSRYLVKRTGEKVFLECVQDMDHENMFWYRQDPGLGLRLIYFSYDVKMKEKGDIPEGYSVSREKKERFSLILESASTNQTSMYLCASITQGRGNSPLHFGNGTRLTVT.

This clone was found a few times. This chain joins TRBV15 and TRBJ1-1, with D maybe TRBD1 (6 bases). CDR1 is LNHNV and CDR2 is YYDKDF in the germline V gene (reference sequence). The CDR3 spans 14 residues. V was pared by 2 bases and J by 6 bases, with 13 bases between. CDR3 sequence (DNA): TGTGCCACCAGCAGATCCACAGGGCGGGCTGAAGCTTTCTTT. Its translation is CATSRSTGRAEAFF.

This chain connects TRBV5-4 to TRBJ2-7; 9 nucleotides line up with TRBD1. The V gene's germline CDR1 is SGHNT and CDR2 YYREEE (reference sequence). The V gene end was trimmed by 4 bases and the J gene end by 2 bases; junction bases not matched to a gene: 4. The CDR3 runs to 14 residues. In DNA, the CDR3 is TGTGCCAGCAGCCCCTGGGACAGGGCCTACGAGCAGTACTTC. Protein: CASSPWDRAYEQYF.

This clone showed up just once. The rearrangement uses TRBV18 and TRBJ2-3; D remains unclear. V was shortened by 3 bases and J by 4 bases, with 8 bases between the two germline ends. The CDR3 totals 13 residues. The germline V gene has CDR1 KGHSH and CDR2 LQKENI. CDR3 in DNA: TGTGCCAGCTCACCGTCTAAAGCAGATACGCAGTATTTT. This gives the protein CASSPSKADTQYF.

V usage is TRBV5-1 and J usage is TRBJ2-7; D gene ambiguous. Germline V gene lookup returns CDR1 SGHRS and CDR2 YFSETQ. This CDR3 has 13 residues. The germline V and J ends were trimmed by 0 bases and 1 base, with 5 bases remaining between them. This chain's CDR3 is CASSLEASYEQYF. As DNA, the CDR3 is TGCGCCAGCAGCTTGGAAGCATCCTACGAGCAGTACTTC.

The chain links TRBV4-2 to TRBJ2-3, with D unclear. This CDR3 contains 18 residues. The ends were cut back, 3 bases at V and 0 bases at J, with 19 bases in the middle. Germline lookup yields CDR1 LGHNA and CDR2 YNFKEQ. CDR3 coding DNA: TGTGCCAGCAGCCAGACTGGGTTGGGTCGTACTAGCACAGATACGCAGTATTTT. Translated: CASSQTGLGRTSTDTQYF.

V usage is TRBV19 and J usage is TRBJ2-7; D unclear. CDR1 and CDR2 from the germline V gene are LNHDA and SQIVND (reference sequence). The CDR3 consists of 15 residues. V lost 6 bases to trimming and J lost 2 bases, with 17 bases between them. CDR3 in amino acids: CASSLKPDIAYEQYF. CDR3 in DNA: TGTGCCAGTAGCCTAAAGCCCGACATTGCCTACGAGCAGTACTTC.

The CDR3 loop is CASSLAGHQETQYF. CDR3 in DNA: TGTGCCAGCTCGCTAGCGGGGCACCAAGAGACCCAGTACTTC. The chain uses TRBV7-3 and TRBJ2-5, with TRBD2 matching 9 bases. CDR3 length: 14 amino acids. CDR1 and CDR2 (germline): SGHTA, FQGTGA. V was pared by 8 bases and J by 0 bases, with 4 bases of the junction left unmatched. Supplemented by reference TRBV7-3 and TRBJ2-5, the full variable domain reads GAGVSQTPSNKVTEKGKYVELRCDPISGHTALYWYRQSLGQGPEFLIYFQGTGAADDSGLPNDRFFAVRPEGSVSTLKIQRTERGDSAVYLCASSLAGHQETQYFGPGTRLLVL.

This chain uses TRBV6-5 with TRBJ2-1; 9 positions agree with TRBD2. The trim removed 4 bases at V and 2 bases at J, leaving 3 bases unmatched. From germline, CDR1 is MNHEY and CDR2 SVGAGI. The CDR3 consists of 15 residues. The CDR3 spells CASSSLAGAYNEQFF. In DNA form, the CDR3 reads TGTGCCAGCAGTTCCTTAGCGGGGGCCTACAATGAGCAGTTCTTC.

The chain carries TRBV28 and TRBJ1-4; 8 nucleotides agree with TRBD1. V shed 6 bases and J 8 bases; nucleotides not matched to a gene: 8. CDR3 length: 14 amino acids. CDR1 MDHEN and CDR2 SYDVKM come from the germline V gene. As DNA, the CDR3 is TGTGCCAGCAGCCCAACAGGGGGAGAGGAAAAACTGTTTTTT. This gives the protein CASSPTGGEEKLFF.

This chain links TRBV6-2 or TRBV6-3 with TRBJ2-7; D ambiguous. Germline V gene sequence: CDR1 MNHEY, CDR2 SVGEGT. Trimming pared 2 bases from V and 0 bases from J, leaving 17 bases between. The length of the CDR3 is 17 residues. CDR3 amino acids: CASSYRFGSLSSYEQYF. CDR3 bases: TGTGCCAGCAGTTACAGATTTGGCTCATTAAGCTCCTACGAGCAGTACTTC.

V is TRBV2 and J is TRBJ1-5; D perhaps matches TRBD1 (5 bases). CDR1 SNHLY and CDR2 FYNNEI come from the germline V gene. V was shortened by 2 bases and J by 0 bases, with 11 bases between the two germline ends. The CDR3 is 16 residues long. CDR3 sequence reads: CASSERGSLSNQPQHF. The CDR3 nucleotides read TGTGCCAGCAGTGAACGGGGGTCCCTTAGCAATCAGCCCCAGCATTTT.

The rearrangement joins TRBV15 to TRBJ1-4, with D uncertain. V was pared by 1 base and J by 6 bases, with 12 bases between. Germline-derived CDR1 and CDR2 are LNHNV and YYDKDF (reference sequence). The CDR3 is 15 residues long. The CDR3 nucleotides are TGTGCCACCAGCAGAGCAGGCCCGCCTGATGAAAAACTGTTTTTT. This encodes CATSRAGPPDEKLFF. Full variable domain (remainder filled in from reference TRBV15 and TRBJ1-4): DAMVIQNPRYQVTQFGKPVTLSCSQTLNHNVMYWYQQKSSQAPKLLFHYYDKDFNNEADTPDNFQSRRPNTSFCFLDIRSPGLGDTAMYLCATSRAGPPDEKLFFGSGTQLSVL.

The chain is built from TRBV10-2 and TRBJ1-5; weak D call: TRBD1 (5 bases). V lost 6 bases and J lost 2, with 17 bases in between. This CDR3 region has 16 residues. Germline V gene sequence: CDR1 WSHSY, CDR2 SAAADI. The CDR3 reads CASSALGGTGNQPQHF. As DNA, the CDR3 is TGCGCCAGCAGCGCCTTGGGGGGGACCGGCAATCAGCCCCAGCATTTT.

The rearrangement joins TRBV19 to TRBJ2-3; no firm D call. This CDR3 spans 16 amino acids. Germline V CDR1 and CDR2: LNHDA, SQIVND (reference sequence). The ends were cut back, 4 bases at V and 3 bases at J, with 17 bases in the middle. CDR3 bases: TGTGCCAGTAGTAACTTTCTCCGAGAATTTACAGATACGCAGTATTTT. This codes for CASSNFLREFTDTQYF.

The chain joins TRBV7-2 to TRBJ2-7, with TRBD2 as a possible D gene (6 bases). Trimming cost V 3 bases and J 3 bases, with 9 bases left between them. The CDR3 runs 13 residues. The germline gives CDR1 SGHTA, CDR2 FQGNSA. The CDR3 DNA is TGTGCCAGCAGCTTGAAGGGAGGCTACGAGCAGTACTTC. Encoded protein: CASSLKGGYEQYF.

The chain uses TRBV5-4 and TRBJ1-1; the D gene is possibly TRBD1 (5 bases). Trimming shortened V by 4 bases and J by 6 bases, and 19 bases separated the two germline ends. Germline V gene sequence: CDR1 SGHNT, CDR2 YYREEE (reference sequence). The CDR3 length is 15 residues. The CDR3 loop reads CASSKGSHPRPEAFF. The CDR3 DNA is TGTGCCAGCAGCAAGGGGTCACACCCGCGGCCTGAAGCTTTCTTT.

The CDR3 protein is CASSLSGVGEAFF. CDR3 coding DNA: TGTGCCAGCAGTTTATCAGGGGTCGGTGAAGCTTTCTTT. The chain couples TRBV28 to TRBJ1-1; D is perhaps TRBD1 (6 bases). The germline V gene has CDR1 MDHEN and CDR2 SYDVKM. The CDR3 length is 13 residues. The ends were cut back, 1 base at V and 7 bases at J, with 10 bases in the middle.

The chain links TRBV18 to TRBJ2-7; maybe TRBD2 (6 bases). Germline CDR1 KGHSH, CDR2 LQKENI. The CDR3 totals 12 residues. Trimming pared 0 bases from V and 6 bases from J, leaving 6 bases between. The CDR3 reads CASSPPGGEQYF. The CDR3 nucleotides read TGTGCCAGCTCACCACCGGGGGGCGAGCAGTACTTC.

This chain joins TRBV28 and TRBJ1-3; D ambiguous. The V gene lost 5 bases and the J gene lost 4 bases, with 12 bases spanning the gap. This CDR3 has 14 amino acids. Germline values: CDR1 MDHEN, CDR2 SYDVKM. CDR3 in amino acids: CASSTQTEGNTIYF. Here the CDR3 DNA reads TGTGCCAGCAGTACCCAAACAGAGGGAAACACCATATATTTT.

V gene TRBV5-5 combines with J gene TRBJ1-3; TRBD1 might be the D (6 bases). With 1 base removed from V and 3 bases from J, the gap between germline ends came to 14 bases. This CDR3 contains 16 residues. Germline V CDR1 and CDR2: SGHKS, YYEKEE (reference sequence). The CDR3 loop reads CASSLSTGNFGNTIYF. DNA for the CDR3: TGTGCCAGCAGCTTGTCTACAGGGAACTTTGGAAACACCATATATTTT.

The CDR3 reads CASSSTAANSPLHF. As DNA, the CDR3 is TGCGCCAGCAGCTCGACGGCGGCTAATTCACCCCTCCACTTT. V is TRBV5-1 and J is TRBJ1-6; D call uncertain. Germline CDR1 reads SGHRS; CDR2 reads YFSETQ. The CDR3 sequence is 14 residues long. Trimming stripped 3 bases from V and 6 bases from J, with 10 bases between.